The present entry profiles one T cell receptor beta chain with its context. What it binds is not known. This sample is part of a study of Ad26.COV2.S vaccination and SARS-CoV-2 variants. Study-level results: Once vaccination had occurred, spike-specific CD8+ and CD4+ T cell responses reportedly showed substantial breadth. Greater spike-specific TCR breadth was seen in vaccine recipients than in placebo recipients. Whether participants received vaccine or placebo, their non-spike TCR breadth was similar. Measures of TCR breadth and depth may have fallen short of total T cell responses.

The table came from immunoSEQ multiplex PCR; TCRdb's copy has only in-frame clones and leaves some out. This table has tens of thousands of clones, 82% appearing once. The CDR3 runs to 16 residues. V lost 5 bases, J lost 1 base, and 10 bases stayed unmatched. The germline V gene encodes CDR1 SEHNR and CDR2 FQNEAQ (reference sequence). The TCR was taken from a human donor who had recovered from COVID-19. The chain joins TRBV7-9 to TRBJ1-1, with 7 bases lining up with TRBD1. The sample was peripheral blood, taken after recovery from COVID-19. CDR3 amino acids: CASSPYYQGENTEAFF. For the CDR3, the DNA is TGTGCCAGCAGCCCTTATTACCAGGGGGAGAACACTGAAGCTTTCTTT.